This TCR beta chain was obtained from a study of control samples from healthy donors and cancer patients. The germline V and J ends were trimmed by 7 bases and 10 bases, with 17 bases remaining between them. Germline CDR1 reads SGHAT; CDR2 reads FQNNGV. The CDR3 totals 13 residues. This table comes from immunoSEQ multiplex PCR, and its TCRdb copy is limited to in-frame clones, with some not included. The sample records 100,000 to 150,000 clones, approximately 90% being singletons. Sequencing was carried out using blood. The origin of this receptor is a man between 18 and 35 years old in good health. The rearrangement joins TRBV11-2 to TRBJ2-1; D is unclear. CDR3 residues: CASNLGDTWEQFF. CDR3 nucleotides: TGTGCCAGCAACCTTGGAGACACTTGGGAGCAGTTCTTC.